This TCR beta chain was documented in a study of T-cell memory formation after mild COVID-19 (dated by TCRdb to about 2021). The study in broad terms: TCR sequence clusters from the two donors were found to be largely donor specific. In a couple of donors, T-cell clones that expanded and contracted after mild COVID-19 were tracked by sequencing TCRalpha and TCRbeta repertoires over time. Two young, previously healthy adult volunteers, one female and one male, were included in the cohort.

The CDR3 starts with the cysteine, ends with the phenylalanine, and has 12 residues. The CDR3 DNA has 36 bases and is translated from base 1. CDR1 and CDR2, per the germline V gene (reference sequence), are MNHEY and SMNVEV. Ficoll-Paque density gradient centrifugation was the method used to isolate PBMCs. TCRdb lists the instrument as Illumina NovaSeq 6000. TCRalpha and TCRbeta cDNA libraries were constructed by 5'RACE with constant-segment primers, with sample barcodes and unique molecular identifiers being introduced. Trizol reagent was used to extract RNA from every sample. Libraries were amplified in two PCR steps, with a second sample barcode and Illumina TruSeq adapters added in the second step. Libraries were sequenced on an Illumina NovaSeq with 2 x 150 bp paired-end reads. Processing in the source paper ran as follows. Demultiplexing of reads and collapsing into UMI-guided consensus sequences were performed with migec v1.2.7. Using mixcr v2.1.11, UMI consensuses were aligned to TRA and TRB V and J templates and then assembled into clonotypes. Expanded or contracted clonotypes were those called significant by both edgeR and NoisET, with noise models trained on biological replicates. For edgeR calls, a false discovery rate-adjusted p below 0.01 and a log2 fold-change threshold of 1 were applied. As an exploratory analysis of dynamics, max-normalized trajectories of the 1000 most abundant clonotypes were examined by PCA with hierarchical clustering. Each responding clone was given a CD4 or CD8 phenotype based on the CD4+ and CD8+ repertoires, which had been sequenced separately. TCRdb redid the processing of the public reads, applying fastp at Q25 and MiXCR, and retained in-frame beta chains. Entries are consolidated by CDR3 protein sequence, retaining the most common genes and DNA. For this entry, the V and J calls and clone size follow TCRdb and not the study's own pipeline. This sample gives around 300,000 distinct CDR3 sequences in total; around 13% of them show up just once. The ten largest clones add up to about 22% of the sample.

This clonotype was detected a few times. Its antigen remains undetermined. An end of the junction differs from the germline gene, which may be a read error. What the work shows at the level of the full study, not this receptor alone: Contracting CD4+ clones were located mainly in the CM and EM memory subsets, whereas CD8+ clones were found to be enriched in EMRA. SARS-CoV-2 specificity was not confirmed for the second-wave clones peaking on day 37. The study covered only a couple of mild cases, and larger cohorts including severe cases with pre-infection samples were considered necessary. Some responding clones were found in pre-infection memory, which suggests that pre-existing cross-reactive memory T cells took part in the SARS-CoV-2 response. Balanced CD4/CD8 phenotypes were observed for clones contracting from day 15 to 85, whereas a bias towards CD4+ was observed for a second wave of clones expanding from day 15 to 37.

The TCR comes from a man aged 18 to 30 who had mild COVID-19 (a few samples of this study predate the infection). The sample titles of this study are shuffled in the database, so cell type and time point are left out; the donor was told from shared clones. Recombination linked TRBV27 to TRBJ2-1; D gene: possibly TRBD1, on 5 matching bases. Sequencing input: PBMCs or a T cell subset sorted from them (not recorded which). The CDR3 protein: CAVLGRWQTMLF. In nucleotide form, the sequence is TGTGCCGTCCTGGGGCGGTGGCAGACAATGCTCTTC.